This T cell receptor (beta chain) was obtained from a study of blood T cell repertoires in COVID-19. Study summary: Spain, Italy and the United States supplied samples that represented acute and convalescent COVID-19. PBMCs, B-cell-depleted T cells, or T cells were the source of the cDNA or gDNA that made up the material.

V shed 5 bases and J 0 bases; nucleotides not matched to a gene: 10. In germline, CDR1 is MDHEN, CDR2 SYDVKM. The CDR3 runs to 17 residues. Per the study methods: Reference gene primer amplification yielded estimated nucleated cell counts. Method: immunoSEQ multiplex PCR; TCRdb's copy keeps in-frame clones and lacks some. That table furnishes V, J and clone size, whereas the DNA furnished D and trimming. The sample contains 250,000 to 400,000 clones, 88% of which appear only once. Recruited during active infection, patients (from Seattle) were subsequently followed longitudinally. Material for sequencing was peripheral blood. The clonotype comes from a woman aged 25 to 39 with COVID-19, enrolled during active disease. The V and J genes are TRBV28 and TRBJ1-5; 7 bases are a match to TRBD1. This chain's CDR3 is CASSPTGRGLSNQPQHF. The CDR3 nucleotides read TGTGCCAGCAGTCCCACCGGAAGGGGGCTTAGCAATCAGCCCCAGCATTTT. Supplemented by reference TRBV28 and TRBJ1-5, the full variable domain reads DVKVTQSSRYLVKRTGEKVFLECVQDMDHENMFWYRQDPGLGLRLIYFSYDVKMKEKGDIPEGYSVSREKKERFSLILESASTNQTSMYLCASSPTGRGLSNQPQHFGDGTRLSIL.